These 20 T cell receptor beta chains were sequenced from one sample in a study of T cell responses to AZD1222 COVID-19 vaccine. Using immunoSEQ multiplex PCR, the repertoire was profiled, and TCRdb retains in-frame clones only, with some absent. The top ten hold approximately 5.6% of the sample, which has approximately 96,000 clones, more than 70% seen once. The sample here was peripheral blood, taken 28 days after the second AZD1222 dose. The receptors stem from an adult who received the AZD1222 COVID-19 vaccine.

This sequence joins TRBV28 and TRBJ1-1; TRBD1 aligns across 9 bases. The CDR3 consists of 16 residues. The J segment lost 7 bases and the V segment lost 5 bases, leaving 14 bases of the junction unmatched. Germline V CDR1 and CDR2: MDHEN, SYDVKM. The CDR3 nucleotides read TGTGCCAGCAGTCCCCACACCGGGACAGGGAATGTTGAAGCTTTCTTT. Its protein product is CASSPHTGTGNVEAFF.

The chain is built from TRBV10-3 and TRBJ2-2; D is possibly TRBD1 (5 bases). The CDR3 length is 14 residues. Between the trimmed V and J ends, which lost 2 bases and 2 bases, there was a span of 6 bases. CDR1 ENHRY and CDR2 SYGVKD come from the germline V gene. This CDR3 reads CAISEQGNTGELFF. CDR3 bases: TGTGCCATCAGTGAGCAGGGAAACACCGGGGAGCTGTTTTTT.

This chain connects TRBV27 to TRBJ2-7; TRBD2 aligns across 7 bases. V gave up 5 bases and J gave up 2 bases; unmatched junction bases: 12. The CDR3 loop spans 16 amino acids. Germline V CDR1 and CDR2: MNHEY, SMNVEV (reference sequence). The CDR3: CASSTDGTTLTYEQYF. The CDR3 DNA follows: TGTGCCAGCAGTACCGACGGGACTACTCTGACCTACGAGCAGTACTTC.

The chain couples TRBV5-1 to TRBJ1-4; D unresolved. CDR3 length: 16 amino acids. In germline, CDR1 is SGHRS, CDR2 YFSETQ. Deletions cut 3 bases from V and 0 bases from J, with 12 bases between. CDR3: CASSSLERSTNEKLFF. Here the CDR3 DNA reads TGCGCCAGCAGCTCCCTGGAGAGATCAACTAATGAAAAACTGTTTTTT.

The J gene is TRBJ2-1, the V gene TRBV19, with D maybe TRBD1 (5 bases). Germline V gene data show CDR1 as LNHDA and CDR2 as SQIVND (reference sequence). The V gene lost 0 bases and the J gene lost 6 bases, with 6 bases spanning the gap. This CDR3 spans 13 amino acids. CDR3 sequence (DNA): TGTGCCAGTAGTATAGATAGGGGCAATGAGCAGTTCTTC. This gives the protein CASSIDRGNEQFF.

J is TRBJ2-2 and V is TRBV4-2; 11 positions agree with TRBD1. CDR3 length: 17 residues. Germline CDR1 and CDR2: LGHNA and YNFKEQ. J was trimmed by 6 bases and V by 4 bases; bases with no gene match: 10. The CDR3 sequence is CASSRGQGAFVAGELFF. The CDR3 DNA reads TGTGCCAGCAGCCGTGGACAGGGGGCCTTTGTAGCCGGGGAGCTGTTTTTT.

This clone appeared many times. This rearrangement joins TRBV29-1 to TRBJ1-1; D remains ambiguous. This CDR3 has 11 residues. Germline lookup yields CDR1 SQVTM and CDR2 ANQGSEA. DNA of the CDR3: TGCAGTGTAAGGGTGAACACTGAAGCTTTCTTT. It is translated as CSVRVNTEAFF.

CDR3 protein: CASRNRELTEAFF. For the CDR3, the DNA is TGCGCCAGCAGAAACAGAGAACTAACTGAAGCTTTCTTT. The chain employs TRBV5-1 and TRBJ1-1; no definite D call. Trimming left V 5 bases short and J 5 bases short, with 13 bases between. The CDR3 runs to 13 residues. CDR1 and CDR2 (germline): SGHRS, YFSETQ.

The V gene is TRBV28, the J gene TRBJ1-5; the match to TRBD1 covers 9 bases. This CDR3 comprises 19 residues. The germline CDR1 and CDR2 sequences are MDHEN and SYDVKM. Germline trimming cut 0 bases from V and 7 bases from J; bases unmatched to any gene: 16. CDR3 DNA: TGTGCCAGCAGTTTATGGGACAGGGGAAAAGGGTCGGTGCGGCAGCCCCAGCATTTT. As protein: CASSLWDRGKGSVRQPQHF.

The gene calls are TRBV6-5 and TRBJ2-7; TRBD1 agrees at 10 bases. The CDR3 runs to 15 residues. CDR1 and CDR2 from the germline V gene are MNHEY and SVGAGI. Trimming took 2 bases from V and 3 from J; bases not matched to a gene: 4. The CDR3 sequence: CASSYAGTGDYEQYF. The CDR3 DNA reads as TGTGCCAGCAGTTACGCCGGGACAGGGGACTACGAGCAGTACTTC.

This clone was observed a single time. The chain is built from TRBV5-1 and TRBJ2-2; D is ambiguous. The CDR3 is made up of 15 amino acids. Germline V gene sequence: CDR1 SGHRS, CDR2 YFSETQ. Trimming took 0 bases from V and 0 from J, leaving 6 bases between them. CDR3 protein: CASSLGPPNTGELFF. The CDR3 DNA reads TGCGCCAGCAGCTTGGGACCGCCGAACACCGGGGAGCTGTTTTTT.

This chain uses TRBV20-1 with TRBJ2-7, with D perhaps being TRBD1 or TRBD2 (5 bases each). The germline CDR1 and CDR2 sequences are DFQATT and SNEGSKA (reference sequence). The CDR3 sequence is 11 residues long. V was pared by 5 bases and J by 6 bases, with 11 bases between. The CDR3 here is CSADTGGEQYF. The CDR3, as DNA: TGCAGTGCTGATACAGGAGGCGAGCAGTACTTC.

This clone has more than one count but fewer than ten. CDR3 in amino acids: CSVEQPGDTQYF. As DNA, the CDR3 is TGCAGCGTTGAACAACCTGGGGATACGCAGTATTTT. The chain joins TRBV29-1 to TRBJ2-3, with D unresolved. The germline V and J ends were trimmed by 2 bases and 6 bases, with 9 bases remaining between them. In germline, CDR1 is SQVTM, CDR2 ANQGSEA. The CDR3 is made up of 12 amino acids.

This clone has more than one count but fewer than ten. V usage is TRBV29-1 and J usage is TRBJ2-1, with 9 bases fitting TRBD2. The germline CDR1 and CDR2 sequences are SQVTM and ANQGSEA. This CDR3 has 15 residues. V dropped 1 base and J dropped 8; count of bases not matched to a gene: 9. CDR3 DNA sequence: TGCAGCGTTGAAGGGGGAGTAGCGGGAGTGGATGAGCAGTTCTTC. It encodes CSVEGGVAGVDEQFF.

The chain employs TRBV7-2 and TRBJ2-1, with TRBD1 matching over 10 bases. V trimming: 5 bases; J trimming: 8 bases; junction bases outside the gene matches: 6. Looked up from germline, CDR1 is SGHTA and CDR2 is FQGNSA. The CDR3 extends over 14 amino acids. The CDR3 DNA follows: TGTGCCAGCAGCACGTGGACAGGGGGTGATGAGCAGTTCTTC. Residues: CASSTWTGGDEQFF.

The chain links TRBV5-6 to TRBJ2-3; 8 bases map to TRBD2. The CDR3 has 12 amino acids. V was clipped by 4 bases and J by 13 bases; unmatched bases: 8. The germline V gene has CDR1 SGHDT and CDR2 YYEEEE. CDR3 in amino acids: CASSASGTREYF. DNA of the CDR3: TGTGCCAGCAGCGCCTCCGGGACTAGGGAGTATTTT.

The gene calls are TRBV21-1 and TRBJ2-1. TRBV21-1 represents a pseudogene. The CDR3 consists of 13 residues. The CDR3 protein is CASSRRDDNEQFF. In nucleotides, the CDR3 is TGTGCCAGCAGCAGAAGGGACGACAATGAGCAGTTCTTC.

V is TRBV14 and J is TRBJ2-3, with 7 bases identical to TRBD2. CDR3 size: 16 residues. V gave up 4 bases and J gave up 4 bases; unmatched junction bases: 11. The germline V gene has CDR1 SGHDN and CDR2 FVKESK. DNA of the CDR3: TGTGCCAGCAGCCGCCGGACTAGTCAATCCGCAGATACGCAGTATTTT. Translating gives CASSRRTSQSADTQYF. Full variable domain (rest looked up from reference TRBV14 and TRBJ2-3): EAGVTQFPSHSVIEKGQTVTLRCDPISGHDNLYWYRRVMGKEIKFLLHFVKESKQDESGMPNNRFLAERTGGTYSTLKVQPAELEDSGVYFCASSRRTSQSADTQYFGPGTRLTVL.

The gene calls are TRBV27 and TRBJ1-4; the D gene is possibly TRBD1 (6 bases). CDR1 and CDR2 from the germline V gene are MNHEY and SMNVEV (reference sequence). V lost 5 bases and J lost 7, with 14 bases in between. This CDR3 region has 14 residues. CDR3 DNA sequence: TGTGCCAGCAGTCCACAGGGCGTCGGTGAAAAACTGTTTTTT. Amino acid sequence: CASSPQGVGEKLFF.

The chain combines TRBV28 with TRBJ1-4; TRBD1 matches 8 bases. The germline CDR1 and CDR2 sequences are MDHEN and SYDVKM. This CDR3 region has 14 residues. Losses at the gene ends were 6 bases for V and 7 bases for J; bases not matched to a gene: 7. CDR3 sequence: CASSTTGAVEKLFF. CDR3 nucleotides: TGTGCCAGCAGCACGACAGGGGCCGTTGAAAAACTGTTTTTT.